Listed here are 8 T cell receptor beta chains from one sample, sequenced in a study of beta chain features in type 1 diabetes (dated by TCRdb to the late 2010s). Library creation used the immunoSEQ multiplex PCR assay. The entire isolated RNA was reverse transcribed using the High Capacity cDNA Reverse Transcription Kit, and thus expressed TCRB transcripts were sequenced. TCRdb took over this immuneACCESS table, retaining in-frame rearrangements with V and J assigned. Such tables are incomplete; in checked studies, under half of the missing clones stem from an unresolved V gene, and the remainder is unexplained. The sample data list 300,000 to 400,000 clones, and 10% to 15% of these were observed just once. Jointly, the top ten make up approximately 0.015% of the sample. Sequencing was performed on naive CD4+ T cells from blood. The cell subset or site label of this sample denotes: true naive CD4+ T cells. Receptors originate from a young man in good health.

This clone occurred a few times. CDR3 protein: CASSKEVMDRGECWNTEAFF. The CDR3 DNA follows: TGTGCCAGCAGCAAAGAAGTTATGGACAGGGGGGAATGTTGGAACACTGAAGCTTTCTTT. The rearrangement links TRBV21-1 to TRBJ1-1; the table's D call, TRBD1, has no DNA check behind it. TRBV21-1 is a pseudogene. The CDR3 runs 20 residues.

The chain employs TRBV4-2 and TRBJ2-7; tentatively, D is TRBD2 (6 bases). This CDR3 spans 16 amino acids. CDR1 LGHNA and CDR2 YNFKEQ come from the germline V gene. Trimming cost V 2 bases and J 0 bases, with 14 bases left between them. The CDR3 spells CASSQSSSVSSYEQYF. The CDR3 region has the DNA TGTGCCAGCAGCCAAAGTTCTAGCGTGAGCTCCTACGAGCAGTACTTC.

J is TRBJ1-2 and V is TRBV28, with 8 bases aligning to TRBD1. V was clipped by 5 bases and J by 4 bases; unmatched bases: 9. Germline CDR1 and CDR2: MDHEN and SYDVKM. CDR3 length: 15 residues. CDR3 sequence reads: CASSPEDRESYGYTF. The CDR3 bases are TGTGCCAGCAGTCCGGAGGACAGGGAAAGCTATGGCTACACCTTC.

The chain's CDR3 is CASSLSRVETQYF. The CDR3 DNA sequence: TGTGCCAGCAGCTTGTCGAGGGTGGAGACCCAGTACTTC. V usage is TRBV5-8 and J usage is TRBJ2-5, with a tentative D call TRBD2 (5 bases). Germline V lookup: CDR1 SGHTS, CDR2 YDEGEE. V lost 1 base and J lost 5, with 9 bases in between. This CDR3 region has 13 residues.

The rearrangement uses TRBV30 and TRBJ2-1; 8 bases match TRBD1. CDR1 is GTSNPN and CDR2 is SVGIG in the germline V gene (reference sequence). Trimming removed 3 bases from V and 0 bases from J; junction bases left unmatched: 13. This CDR3 is 18 amino acids long. CDR3 DNA sequence: TGTGCCTGGAGGGGGACAGGCAAGGGCCGGGGCTCCTACAATGAGCAGTTCTTC. It encodes CAWRGTGKGRGSYNEQFF.

The chain joins TRBV18 to TRBJ2-7; D perhaps matches TRBD1 (6 bases). The germline V gene encodes CDR1 KGHSH and CDR2 LQKENI. V was pared by 3 bases and J by 3 bases, with 9 bases between. This CDR3 comprises 13 residues. CDR3 amino acids: CASSPLGHYEQYF. The CDR3 region has the DNA TGTGCCAGCTCACCTCTGGGACACTACGAGCAGTACTTC.

This clone came up a few times. The V gene is TRBV5-1, the J gene TRBJ1-6, with D possibly matching TRBD1 (5 bases). The CDR3 sequence is 16 residues long. Germline CDR1 and CDR2: SGHRS and YFSETQ. Between the trimmed V and J ends, which lost 0 bases and 10 bases, there was a span of 17 bases. CDR3 coding DNA: TGCGCCAGCAGCTTGGTAGGCCGGCAGGGCAACTCACCCCTCCACTTT. Protein: CASSLVGRQGNSPLHF. The whole variable domain, remainder taken from reference TRBV5-1 and TRBJ1-6, is KAGVTQTPRYLIKTRGQQVTLSCSPISGHRSVSWYQQTPGQGLQFLFEYFSETQRNKGNFPGRFSGRQFSNSRSEMNVSTLELGDSALYLCASSLVGRQGNSPLHFGNGTRLTVT.

There are a few counts of this clone. This chain uses TRBV29-1 with TRBJ2-3; D ambiguous. V lost 1 base and J 2 bases, leaving 10 bases between the germline ends. Germline V gene sequence: CDR1 SQVTM, CDR2 ANQGSEA. The CDR3 is 14 amino acids. The chain's CDR3 is CSVEGQILTDTQYF. In DNA, the CDR3 is TGCAGCGTTGAAGGGCAGATCCTCACAGATACGCAGTATTTT.